The entry below describes one T cell receptor (beta chain). The antigen is undetermined. Produced via immunoSEQ multiplex PCR; TCRdb's table is partial and in-frame only. Found here are 98,000 or so clones, more than 85% of them singletons; the top ten hold under 0.85%. The sample originates from a study of OX40 agonist ivuxolimab in advanced cancers. Turning to the study itself: Every 2 weeks, patients received ivuxolimab intravenously, dosed at 0.01 to 10 mg/kg.

The CDR3 sequence is 16 residues long. Trimming took 1 base from V and 1 from J; bases not matched to a gene: 5. Germline assignment: CDR1 SGHDT and CDR2 YYEEEE. Study outcomes and limitations: Nonresponders, in some cases, also had low normalized T-cell clonal expansion.

This chain uses TRBV5-6 with TRBJ2-7; the match to TRBD1 covers 10 bases. The sequence came from an adult with an advanced solid tumor such as melanoma, head and neck, liver or kidney cancer. The material sequenced was CD4+ or CD8+ T cells sorted from blood, taken in a trial of the OX40 agonist ivuxolimab. The CDR3 DNA reads as TGTGCCAGCAGCTTGAGGACAGGGGGGTTTTCCTACGAGCAGTACTTC. Translating gives CASSLRTGGFSYEQYF.